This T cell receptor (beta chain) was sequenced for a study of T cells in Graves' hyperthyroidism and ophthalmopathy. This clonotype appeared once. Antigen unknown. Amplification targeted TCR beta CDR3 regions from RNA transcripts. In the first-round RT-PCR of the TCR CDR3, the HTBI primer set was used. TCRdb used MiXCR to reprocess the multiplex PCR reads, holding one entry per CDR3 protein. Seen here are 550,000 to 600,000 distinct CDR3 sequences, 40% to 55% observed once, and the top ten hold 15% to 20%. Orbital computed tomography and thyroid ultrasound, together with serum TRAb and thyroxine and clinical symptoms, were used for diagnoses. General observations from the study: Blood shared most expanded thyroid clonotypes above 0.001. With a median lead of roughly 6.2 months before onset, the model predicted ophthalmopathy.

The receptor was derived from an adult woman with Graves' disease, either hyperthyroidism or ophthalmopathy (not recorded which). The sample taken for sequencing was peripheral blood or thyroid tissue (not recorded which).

The CDR3 nucleotides are TGTGCCAGCAGCCATGGGACGGAGAATTCACCCCTCCACTTT. Its translation is CASSHGTENSPLHF. The chain is built from TRBV7-3 and TRBJ1-6, with D possibly TRBD1 on 5 matching bases. Germline CDR1 SGHTA, CDR2 FQGTGA. Trimming shortened V by 5 bases and J by 7 bases, and 12 bases separated the two germline ends. The CDR3 is 14 residues long. The full variable domain, its missing parts supplied by reference TRBV7-3 and TRBJ1-6, is GAGVSQTPSNKVTEKGKYVELRCDPISGHTALYWYRQSLGQGPEFLIYFQGTGAADDSGLPNDRFFAVRPEGSVSTLKIQRTERGDSAVYLCASSHGTENSPLHFGNGTRLTVT.